Detailed here is one TCR beta chain. Its target antigen remains unknown. No much larger clone exists at a distance of one base, and base qualities are not known. This record belongs to a study of shared clonotypes between healthy human individuals (TCRdb year 2020). A note on the overall study: A few men and a couple of women, aged 18 to 49 years, made up the cohort. Each donor's leukapheresis produced roughly between roughly 0.85 and 9.5 billion PBMCs. To estimate repertoire size and how much clonotypes are shared between individuals, the study performed deep sequencing of blood TCR repertoires from a few healthy adults. For each donor, three plates each were used for CD4 naive and CD4 memory, two plates were used for CD8 naive, and one plate was used for CD8 memory. Different laboratories and diverse techniques were used to prepare libraries and sequence TCR repertoires, to increase sequencing depth and limit assay-specific biases.

TCR CDR3 regions were amplified from genomic DNA by multiplex PCR using the deep immunoSEQ assay. Extracted genomic DNA from each cell subset was spread evenly across all wells of several immunoSEQ 96-well plates, with each plate serving as a replicate. For sorted subsets, each replicate PCR was loaded with approximately 200 ng genomic DNA, equivalent to about 30,000 T cell genomes. The purified libraries were quantified using a Qubit 3.0 fluorometer, sized with a Bioanalyzer 2100, and then quantified again using the KAPA Library Quantification kit. A separate single-read 150-cycle Illumina NextSeq 550 flow cell was used to sequence each immunoSEQ 96-well plate. The study's own analysis went as follows. Because the immunoSEQ output included only junctional sequences and no quality scores, the filtering could not be the same as the filtering used for full-length reads. To assign V/J genes and CDR3, sequences were annotated against IMGT germline references using PyIR, a Python wrapper for IgBLAST v1.9. Reads were filtered out if the reads had weak V/J assignments (E-value above 1e-6), no CDR3, stop codons, out-of-frame junctions, or ambiguous translated residues. V3J clonotypes were defined by identical inferred V gene, J gene, and CDR3 amino acid sequence. To compute the percentage overlap between repertoires, the number of shared unique clonotypes was divided by the size of the smaller repertoire. Repertoire richness was assessed with RTK rarefaction, the Chao1 estimator, and Recon v2.1 estimates of unobserved clonotypes. Generation probabilities for all TCRbeta clonotypes obtained by the gDNA method from a few donors were computed using OLGA. TCRdb took over this immuneACCESS table, retaining in-frame rearrangements with V and J assigned. Such tables are incomplete; in checked studies, under half of the missing clones stem from an unresolved V gene, and the remainder is unexplained. The DNA gave D and trimming, while V, J and clone size come from that table. Here the sample has approximately 1.5 million clones; nearly 99% occur a single time. The ten largest clones take up about 0.42% of the sample.

The donors were healthy, HIV-negative adults who had no recently reported acute infections or vaccinations. All donors were Caucasian adults living in Nashville, Tennessee, USA. CD4+ T cells were enriched through magnetic negative selection, after which naive cells were positively selected on CD45RA and the remaining negative fraction served as the memory subset. After blood collection by leukapheresis, PBMCs were isolated using Ficoll-Histopaque density gradient centrifugation and then cryopreserved in the vapor phase of liquid nitrogen. Analytical flow cytometry was used to check the purity and quantity of each magnetically sorted T cell population. From each sorted fraction, genomic DNA was isolated and quantified by UV absorbance on a Nanodrop 2000c. Study-level results and caveats: Sharing across four donors was observed for 5% to 6.5% of naive CD4, 3% to 4% of naive CD8, 2% to 2.5% of memory CD4, and 0.4% of memory CD8 clonotypes. Clonotypes shared by all four sorted-subset donors showed higher generation probabilities than non-shared clonotypes. Incomplete sequencing was indicated by rarefaction of sorted-subset datasets, despite the large sequencing depth. Sampling was restricted to blood, and TCR repertoires in tissue are likely to differ from TCR repertoires in blood. Pairwise subsampling indicated that sequencing depth was expected to affect the degree of clonotype sharing among donors. The genetic and exposure-history diversity represented was limited by the small number of donors. Naive subsets generally had larger estimated clonotype richness than memory subsets.

Sequences SGHNT (CDR1) and YYREEE (CDR2) are obtained from the germline V gene (reference sequence). The CDR3 holds 15 amino acids from the cysteine to the phenylalanine. Here the CDR3 DNA is all that survives: 45 bases in frame from base 1. Germline trimming amounts to 7 bases on V and 1 base on J, with 7 as the count of junction bases outside the gene matches. Specimen: naive CD4+ T cells sorted from blood. The intended sense of this specimen's cell subset or site label: CD45RA+ positively selected. This clonotype was obtained from a young man in good health. The rearrangement joined TRBV5-4 to TRBJ2-3; a stretch of 9 junction bases matches TRBD2. The CDR3 is CASGLAGRGTDTQYF. The nucleotide sequence is given as TGTGCCAGCGGGCTAGCGGGACGGGGCACAGATACGCAGTATTTT.